Listed below are T cell receptor beta chains from one sample, sequenced in a study of OX40 agonist ivuxolimab in advanced cancers. Clones were sequenced by immunoSEQ multiplex PCR, and TCRdb holds only the in-frame ones, with some missing. The table lists 60,000 to 70,000 clones, around nine tenths of them singletons, with approximately 0.3% in the top ten. Material: CD4+ or CD8+ T cells sorted from blood, obtained in a trial of the OX40 agonist ivuxolimab. Source of these receptors: an adult with an advanced solid tumor such as melanoma, head and neck, liver or kidney cancer. Both conserved end residues are part of each CDR3. Fields, in order: D gene, clone size, V gene, J gene, CDR3 protein, CDR3 DNA. D genes are given only for firm matches. Where a row states a size, it is once, few, many or the class of an expanded clone; other rows omit it.

NA	NA	TRBV14	TRBJ2-7	CASSRSPSSGSYEQYF	TGTGCCAGCAGCCGGTCCCCGAGTTCAGGCTCCTACGAGCAGTACTTC
TRBD1	few	TRBV18	TRBJ1-2	CASSPTLGQDGYTF	TGTGCCAGCTCACCCACGTTGGGACAGGATGGCTACACCTTC
TRBD1	NA	TRBV25-1	TRBJ2-5	CASSLGQGNMGETQYF	TGTGCCAGCAGCTTGGGACAGGGGAATATGGGAGAGACCCAGTACTTC
NA	NA	TRBV2	TRBJ1-1	CAGSRDMNTEAFF	TGTGCCGGGTCCCGGGACATGAACACTGAAGCTTTCTTT
NA	NA	TRBV7-2	TRBJ2-1	CASSPTSDLQDEQFF	TGTGCCAGCAGCCCTACGTCTGACTTACAGGATGAGCAGTTCTTC
NA	NA	TRBV10-3	TRBJ2-2	CAISEGGELFF	TGTGCCATCAGTGAAGGCGGGGAGCTGTTTTTT
NA	NA	TRBV28	TRBJ2-3	CASRKHTTDTQYF	TGTGCCAGCAGGAAACACACCACAGATACGCAGTATTTT
TRBD1	once	TRBV5-4	TRBJ1-6	CASTGQGDNSPLHF	TGTGCCAGCACGGGACAGGGTGATAATTCACCCCTCCACTTT
TRBD1	once	TRBV7-3	TRBJ2-1	CASSRFWGQYNEQFF	TGTGCCAGCAGCCGATTTTGGGGACAGTACAATGAGCAGTTCTTC
NA	NA	TRBV4-1	TRBJ1-4	CASSHPAGRRGVEKLFF	TGCGCCAGCAGCCACCCCGCGGGACGGCGCGGGGTGGAAAAACTGTTTTTT
NA	NA	TRBV5-4	TRBJ2-6	CASSSGSGYLTSGANVLTF	TGTGCCAGCAGCTCCGGTTCGGGATATCTAACCTCTGGGGCCAACGTCCTGACTTTC
NA	NA	TRBV27	TRBJ2-5	CASSLNSQETQYF	TGTGCCAGCAGTTTGAACAGTCAAGAGACCCAGTACTTC
TRBD2	NA	TRBV29-1	TRBJ2-1	CSVDVSGAYNEQFF	TGCAGCGTTGACGTTAGCGGGGCCTACAATGAGCAGTTCTTC
NA	few	TRBV4-2	TRBJ2-3	CASSRMNLLSDTSTDTQYF	TGTGCCAGCAGCCGGATGAATTTGCTTAGCGACACCAGCACAGATACGCAGTATTTT
NA	once	TRBV4-2	TRBJ2-3	CASSQGTAGEVSDTQYF	TGTGCCAGCAGCCAAGGGACCGCGGGTGAGGTCTCAGATACGCAGTATTTT
NA	few	TRBV9	TRBJ1-2	CASSQLGYGYTF	TGTGCCAGCAGCCAACTAGGCTATGGCTACACCTTC
TRBD2	NA	TRBV7-2	TRBJ2-2	CASSLALTSGSTGELFF	TGTGCCAGCAGCTTAGCGTTGACTAGCGGGAGTACCGGGGAGCTGTTTTTT
TRBD1	NA	TRBV7-9	TRBJ2-6	CATGTGFLPGANVLTF	TGTGCCACCGGGACAGGGTTTCTTCCTGGGGCCAACGTCCTGACTTTC
NA	NA	TRBV10-3	TRBJ2-2	CAISEGAGELFF	TGTGCCATCAGTGAAGGGGCCGGGGAGCTGTTTTTT
TRBD2	NA	TRBV13	TRBJ2-7	CASSLGREGKQYF	TGTGCCAGCAGCTTGGGGCGGGAGGGGAAGCAGTACTTC
NA	once	TRBV11-2	TRBJ2-3	CASSLEWGVSDTQYF	TGTGCCAGCAGCTTAGAGTGGGGCGTCTCTGATACGCAGTATTTT
TRBD1	NA	TRBV11-3	TRBJ2-2	CASSRDRGTGELFF	TGTGCCAGCAGCCGGGACAGGGGCACCGGGGAGCTGTTTTTT
NA	few	TRBV11-3	TRBJ2-3	CASSLGTDSSTDTQYF	TGTGCCAGCAGCTTAGGGACGGATTCTAGCACAGATACGCAGTATTTT
NA	NA	TRBV5-5	TRBJ2-4	CASSLSPLAKNIQYF	TGTGCCAGCAGCTTGAGTCCACTAGCCAAAAACATTCAGTACTTC
TRBD1	few	TRBV19	TRBJ2-4	CASSLSGTGNNIQYF	TGTGCCAGTAGTTTATCCGGGACAGGGAATAACATTCAGTACTTC
NA	NA	TRBV7-9	TRBJ2-2	CASSLGQANTGELFF	TGTGCCAGCAGCTTAGGGCAGGCGAACACCGGGGAGCTGTTTTTT
NA	NA	TRBV4-1	TRBJ2-4	CASSPKWMGGPSPLAKNIQYF	TGCGCCAGCAGCCCCAAATGGATGGGGGGGCCAAGTCCACTAGCCAAAAACATTCAGTACTTC
NA	NA	TRBV9	TRBJ2-1	CASSVAGGGALNEQFF	TGTGCCAGCAGCGTAGCAGGGGGAGGAGCGTTAAATGAGCAGTTCTTC
TRBD2	NA	TRBV19	TRBJ2-2	CASSRAAGLKAGELFF	TGTGCCAGTAGTCGGGCAGCGGGACTGAAAGCCGGGGAGCTGTTTTTT
NA	NA	TRBV15	TRBJ1-1	CATSGQQGNTEAFF	TGTGCCACCAGCGGCCAACAGGGGAACACTGAAGCTTTCTTT
TRBD1	NA	TRBV6-6	TRBJ2-2	CASNPGTASTGELFF	TGTGCCAGCAATCCCGGGACAGCCAGCACCGGGGAGCTGTTTTTT
NA	NA	TRBV10-3	TRBJ1-2	CAISEMAGYGYTF	TGTGCCATCAGTGAGATGGCAGGATATGGCTACACCTTC
NA	NA	TRBV27	TRBJ1-2	CASSLQVPGTYGYTF	TGTGCCAGCAGCCTCCAAGTACCGGGGACCTATGGCTACACCTTC
NA	NA	TRBV19	TRBJ1-5	CASSRRQQNQPQHF	TGTGCCAGTAGTAGGCGACAGCAGAATCAGCCCCAGCATTTT
NA	few	TRBV6-5	TRBJ1-5	CASRPRREGQPQHF	TGTGCCAGCAGGCCCCGAAGGGAGGGTCAGCCCCAGCATTTT
TRBD2	NA	TRBV5-1	TRBJ2-2	CASTYNSGRAAGELFF	TGCGCCAGCACCTACAATAGCGGGAGGGCCGCCGGGGAGCTGTTTTTT
TRBD2	NA	TRBV7-2	TRBJ2-3	CASSLLLAGGSTDTQYF	TGTGCCAGCAGCTTGCTTCTAGCGGGAGGGAGCACAGATACGCAGTATTTT
NA	NA	TRBV14	TRBJ2-1	CASSQIRVAKYNEQFF	TGTGCCAGCAGCCAAATCCGGGTAGCCAAATACAATGAGCAGTTCTTC
NA	NA	TRBV9	TRBJ2-5	CASSVQALYQETQYF	TGTGCCAGCAGCGTCCAGGCTCTGTACCAAGAGACCCAGTACTTC
NA	NA	TRBV10-1	TRBJ1-1	CASSEQLNTEAFF	TGCGCCAGCAGTGAACAGTTGAACACTGAAGCTTTCTTT
TRBD1	NA	TRBV29-1	TRBJ1-3	CSAGQASGNTIYF	TGCAGCGCTGGACAGGCCTCTGGAAACACCATATATTTT
NA	NA	TRBV5-1	TRBJ2-1	CASSLAPERYNEQFF	TGCGCCAGCAGCTTGGCCCCTGAGCGCTACAATGAGCAGTTCTTC
NA	NA	TRBV15	TRBJ2-7	CATSRDRRTESSYEQYF	TGTGCCACCAGCAGAGATCGCAGGACGGAAAGCTCCTACGAGCAGTACTTC
NA	NA	TRBV7-9	TRBJ1-3	CASSLGGSESGNTIYF	TGTGCCAGCAGCTTAGGAGGATCAGAGTCTGGAAACACCATATATTTT
NA	NA	TRBV7-2	TRBJ2-3	CASSPFLPGLDTQYF	TGTGCCAGCTCCCCTTTCCTGCCCGGGCTAGATACGCAGTATTTT
NA	few	TRBV4-1	TRBJ1-2	CASSQGTGVGGYTF	TGCGCCAGCAGCCAAGGAACTGGGGTTGGCGGCTACACCTTC
TRBD2	few	TRBV10-3	TRBJ2-1	CAISDPFRASGSSYNEQFF	TGTGCCATCAGTGACCCTTTTAGGGCTAGCGGGAGCTCCTACAATGAGCAGTTCTTC
TRBD1	NA	TRBV7-9	TRBJ1-4	CASSHWTGENEKLFF	TGTGCCAGCAGTCATTGGACAGGGGAGAATGAAAAACTGTTTTTT
NA	NA	TRBV5-4	TRBJ1-4	CASSDSRATNEKLFF	TGTGCCAGCAGCGACAGCCGTGCAACTAATGAAAAACTGTTTTTT
NA	NA	TRBV18	TRBJ2-7	CASSPPADSYEQYF	TGTGCCAGCTCACCACCCGCGGACTCCTACGAGCAGTACTTC